The 31 T cell receptor beta chains below were found in one sample sequenced in a study of glioma-infiltrating T cells. Using RNA template, CDR3s of TCR alpha and beta were amplified with iRepertoire arm-PCR. Via MiXCR, TCRdb re-called the multiplex PCR reads, giving one row per CDR3 protein. The sample carries a few hundred thousand distinct CDR3 sequences, 41% recorded once. Sequences were obtained from glioma tissue, nonneoplastic brain tissue, or PBMCs (not recorded which). The receptors were sampled from a human donor with low-grade glioma or glioblastoma, undergoing nonglioma brain surgery, or in good health (not recorded which).

With regard to this clonotype: The junction differs from germline at one of its ends, possibly a read error. The chain links TRBV28 to TRBJ1-1, with D perhaps matching TRBD1 (5 bases). The CDR3 sequence is 16 residues long. Germline V lookup: CDR1 MDHEN, CDR2 SYDVKM. The CDR3 spells CASGLSQGLVRTEAFF. The CDR3 nucleotides are TGCGCCAGCGGTCTAAGCCAGGGTCTCGTACGGACTGAAGCTTTCTTT.

This clonotype was seen at least ten times. The CDR3 DNA follows: TGTGCCAGCAGTCTCAGGGGACCGAGAACAGATACGCAGTATTTT. Residues: CASSLRGPRTDTQYF. The chain combines TRBV28 with TRBJ2-3; D is perhaps TRBD1 (6 bases). V lost 5 bases to trimming and J lost 3 bases, with 15 bases between them. There are 15 residues in the CDR3. Germline V gives CDR1 MDHEN, CDR2 SYDVKM.

The sample holds a few counts of this clonotype. The genes are TRBV4-1 and TRBJ2-7; D possibly corresponds to TRBD2 (6 bases). Trimming removed 4 bases at V and 6 bases at J, with 22 bases between. The CDR3 has 16 residues. CDR1 and CDR2 from the germline V gene are MGHRA and YSYEKL. CDR3 bases: TGCGCCAGCAGCCCCGGTTGGGGTCGGGAGTCAGGCGAGCAGTACTTC. This sequence encodes CASSPGWGRESGEQYF.

This clonotype was seen a handful of times. The gene calls are TRBV6-5 and TRBJ2-7; 11 nucleotides line up with TRBD2. Germline V gives CDR1 MNHEY, CDR2 SVGAGI. V lost 4 bases to trimming and J lost 5 bases; unmatched junction nucleotides: 4. This CDR3 comprises 14 residues. The CDR3 coding sequence is TGTGCCAGCAGTTCACTAGCGGGGGCCCACGAGCAGTACTTC. Residues: CASSSLAGAHEQYF.

This clonotype appeared many times. V and J are TRBV20-1 and TRBJ1-2, with D hard to call. The CDR3 sequence is 12 residues long. CDR1 and CDR2 from the germline V gene are DFQATT and SNEGSKA (reference sequence). V was cut by 0 bases and J by 5 bases, with 7 bases left in between. The CDR3 DNA reads TGCAGTGCTAGAGATCTAGGGTATGGCTACACCTTC. Its protein product is CSARDLGYGYTF.

In its sample, this clonotype was seen a few times. This rearrangement joins TRBV2 to TRBJ1-5, with D unclear. V was pared by 6 bases and J by 0 bases, with 12 bases between. This CDR3 contains 15 residues. Germline loops: CDR1 SNHLY, CDR2 FYNNEI. The CDR3 DNA sequence: TGTGCCAGCAGCGGCGGAGCAGATAGCAATCAGCCCCAGCATTTT. It specifies CASSGGADSNQPQHF.

This clonotype showed up many times. The rearrangement links TRBV6-2 or TRBV6-3 to TRBJ1-2, with 7 bases that match TRBD1. Germline values: CDR1 MNHEY, CDR2 SVGEGT. This CDR3 is built from 14 residues. The junction had 8 bases not matched to a gene; V was cut back by 6 bases and J by 4 bases. The CDR3, as DNA: TGTGCCAGCAGATCGGGACAGAGACTCTATGGCTACACCTTC. Encoded protein: CASRSGQRLYGYTF.

Remarks on this clonotype: A junction end diverges from the germline sequence, so it may reflect a read error. The chain links TRBV6-2 or TRBV6-3 to TRBJ1-5, with D perhaps TRBD1 (5 bases). The CDR3 consists of 16 residues. Germline CDR1 and CDR2: MNHEY and SVGEGT. The CDR3: CASSYPGRAPSQPQHF. The CDR3 DNA follows: TGTGCCAGCAGTTACCCGGGACGGGCCCCCAGTCAGCCCCAACATTTT.

This clonotype has a handful of counts. V gene TRBV27 combines with J gene TRBJ1-1; 10 bases align to TRBD1. Per germline, CDR1 MNHEY and CDR2 SMNVEV (reference sequence). The V gene end was trimmed by 4 bases and the J gene end by 4 bases; junction bases not matched to a gene: 12. The CDR3 has 17 residues. The CDR3 region has the DNA TGTGCCAGCAGTTCGGGGCTGGGACAGGGGATTTCCACTGAAGCTTTCTTT. As protein: CASSSGLGQGISTEAFF.

The V and J genes are TRBV19 and TRBJ2-7; the match to TRBD2 covers 8 bases. After removal of 5 bases from V and 8 bases from J, the junction contained 11 bases not matched to a gene. CDR1 and CDR2 (germline): LNHDA, SQIVND (reference sequence). The CDR3 is made up of 14 amino acids. This CDR3 reads CASSATGTSNKQYF. The CDR3 DNA reads as TGTGCCAGTAGTGCAACCGGGACTAGTAATAAGCAGTACTTC. Variable domain in full (rest from reference TRBV19 and TRBJ2-7): DGGITQSPKYLFRKEGQNVTLSCEQNLNHDAMYWYRQDPGQGLRLIYYSQIVNDFQKGDIAEGYSVSREKKESFPLTVTSAQKNPTAFYLCASSATGTSNKQYFGPGTRLTVT.

The rearrangement uses TRBV2 and TRBJ1-2; no firm D call. Germline V CDR1 and CDR2: SNHLY, FYNNEI. The length of the CDR3 is 11 residues. V was trimmed by 5 bases and J by 5 bases, leaving 6 bases between them. CDR3 sequence (DNA): TGTGCCAGCAGTCAGGATTATGGCTACACCTTC. This translates into CASSQDYGYTF.

In regard to this clonotype: This may be a read error, as it is one base from a much larger clone. No conserved phenylalanine or tryptophan ends this CDR3, so it is likely a read error. No DNA is shown, since the ends of the CDR3 on it are uncertain; the CDR3 is the one TCRdb lists. The gene calls are TRBV20-1 and TRBJ2-7; TRBD2 was called by the table and not checked on the DNA. The CDR3 contains 13 residues when both ends are counted. Germline V gene sequence: CDR1 DFQATT, CDR2 SNEGSKA (reference sequence). CDR3 in amino acids: CSAAGTSGGSGYL.

The rearrangement links TRBV6-2 or TRBV6-3 to TRBJ2-3; no firm D call. The germline gives CDR1 MNHEY, CDR2 SVGEGT. The CDR3 runs 16 residues. V lost 2 bases and J lost 3, with 15 bases in between. The CDR3 region is CASSYRLGEKTDTQYF. Here the CDR3 DNA reads TGTGCCAGCAGTTACAGGCTTGGAGAGAAGACAGATACGCAGTATTTT.

Points on this clonotype: No conserved phenylalanine or tryptophan is present at the end of the CDR3, so a read error is the likely explanation. The chain joins TRBV27 to TRBJ2-6; D might be TRBD1 (6 bases). Germline V gene sequence: CDR1 MNHEY, CDR2 SMNVEV (reference sequence). The CDR3 length is 17 residues. Trimming took 5 bases from V and 0 from J, leaving 14 bases between them. The CDR3 loop reads CASSPGHGSSGANVLTL. In DNA form, the CDR3 reads TGTGCCAGCAGTCCGGGACACGGAAGCTCTGGGGCCAACGTCCTGACTTTA.

The CDR3: CASSQVNDNEQFF. CDR3 nucleotides: TGCGCCAGCAGCCAAGTCAACGACAATGAGCAGTTCTTC. The genes are TRBV4-1 and TRBJ2-1; no clear D gene. This CDR3 region has 13 residues. Per germline, CDR1 MGHRA and CDR2 YSYEKL. V shed 1 base and J shed 5 bases, with 6 bases lying between them.

V gene TRBV4-1 combines with J gene TRBJ2-3; 9 bases are a match to TRBD2. The germline gives CDR1 MGHRA, CDR2 YSYEKL. The length of the CDR3 is 17 residues. The V and J ends lost 1 base and 3 bases, in that order; junction bases with no gene match: 8. The CDR3 loop is CASSQAPPGLATDTQYF. The CDR3 DNA sequence: TGCGCCAGCAGCCAAGCCCCGCCGGGACTAGCAACAGATACGCAGTATTTT.

In its sample, this clonotype was seen many times. The gene calls are TRBV27 and TRBJ2-7; 9 bases align to TRBD1. Germline V gene data show CDR1 as MNHEY and CDR2 as SMNVEV (reference sequence). This CDR3 contains 14 residues. The V and J ends lost 1 base and 4 bases, in that order; junction bases with no gene match: 2. CDR3 protein: CASSLWTGAYEQYF. As DNA, the CDR3 is TGTGCCAGCAGTTTATGGACAGGGGCGTACGAGCAGTACTTC.

About this clonotype itself: A much larger clone differs by one base, so this may be a read error. This chain connects TRBV28 to TRBJ1-2; D uncertain. CDR1 MDHEN and CDR2 SYDVKM come from the germline V gene. CDR3 length: 8 residues. CDR3 bases: TGTAAGGATGTGTGCTACACCTTC. Protein product: CKDVCYTF.

Of note for this clonotype: This clone may be a read error of a much larger clone one base away. The CDR3 region is CASTPGATTEAFF. CDR3 bases: TGTGCCAGCACTCCCGGGGCGACCACTGAAGCTTTCTTT. This chain joins TRBV28 and TRBJ1-1; a possible D gene is TRBD1 (5 bases). The germline CDR1 and CDR2 sequences are MDHEN and SYDVKM. CDR3 length: 13 amino acids. V shed 7 bases and J shed 4 bases, with 13 bases lying between them.

This chain links TRBV9 with TRBJ2-5; D is possibly TRBD1 or TRBD2 (5 bases each). The CDR3 runs to 14 residues. V lost 3 bases and J 7 bases, leaving 16 bases between the germline ends. Germline V CDR1 and CDR2: SGDLS, YYNGEE. The DNA of the CDR3 is TGTGCCAGCAGCGCCAGTGGGGGTCGGGGGACCCAGTACTTC. Protein: CASSASGGRGTQYF.

This clonotype appeared many times. The CDR3 loop is CASSLAIRDGYTF. The DNA for the CDR3 is TGTGCCAGCAGTCTAGCTATCCGGGACGGCTACACCTTC. The V gene is TRBV6-1, the J gene TRBJ1-2; D might be TRBD1 (5 bases). The CDR3 extends over 13 amino acids. V lost 5 bases and J lost 8, with 15 bases in between. Germline CDR1 reads MNHNS; CDR2 reads SASEGT.

This clonotype was picked up a small number of times. Here the CDR3 reads CASLSWTDREKLFF. CDR3 nucleotide sequence: TGTGCCAGCCTATCCTGGACGGACCGTGAAAAACTGTTTTTT. V and J are TRBV6-1 and TRBJ1-4; D gene uncertain. Germline V CDR1 and CDR2: MNHNS, SASEGT. The CDR3 consists of 14 residues. V gave up 8 bases and J gave up 7 bases, with 17 bases separating them.

Concerning this clonotype itself: This could be a read error, since a much larger clone is one nucleotide away. The V gene is TRBV20-1, the J gene TRBJ2-7; D ambiguous. The CDR3 runs to 14 residues. Trimming took 3 bases from V and 1 from J, leaving 13 bases between them. Germline V gene sequence: CDR1 DFQATT, CDR2 SNEGSKA (reference sequence). CDR3 DNA: TGCAGTGCTAGTTGGGGTAGGCAATCCTACGAGCAGTACTTC. It encodes CSASWGRQSYEQYF.

Comment on this clonotype: A single base separates this from a much larger clone, so it may be a read error. CDR3 loop: CASSSQGTVNTEALF. CDR3 nucleotide sequence: TGTGCCAGCAGTTCACAGGGGACTGTGAACACTGAAGCTCTCTTT. V gene TRBV28 combines with J gene TRBJ1-1; 7 bases align to TRBD1. In germline, CDR1 is MDHEN, CDR2 SYDVKM. The length of the CDR3 is 15 residues.

Concerning this clonotype itself: It may be a read error: a sequence one base away is much more abundant. The rearrangement joins TRBV20-1 to TRBJ1-5, with D uncertain. This CDR3 is 14 amino acids long. Germline-derived CDR1 and CDR2 are DFQATT and SNEGSKA (reference sequence). V lost 0 bases and J 9 bases, leaving 15 bases between the germline ends. The CDR3 region is CSARDRVGLMPQHF. The CDR3 nucleotides read TGCAGTGCTAGAGATCGCGTGGGCCTGATGCCCCAGCATTTT.

This clonotype was seen a handful of times. The rearrangement links TRBV28 to TRBJ2-5, with 10 bases identical to TRBD2. Germline V lookup: CDR1 MDHEN, CDR2 SYDVKM. Germline trimming cut 3 bases from V and 2 bases from J; bases unmatched to any gene: 9. The CDR3 sequence is 17 residues long. The CDR3 DNA reads TGTGCCAGCAGTTTCAATACCTTAGCGGGAGGTCAAGAGACCCAGTACTTC. This translates into CASSFNTLAGGQETQYF.

This chain connects TRBV27 to TRBJ2-7; 7 bases are shared with TRBD1. Germline V gene sequence: CDR1 MNHEY, CDR2 SMNVEV (reference sequence). The CDR3 extends over 15 amino acids. With V trimmed by 5 bases and J by 4 bases, 11 bases remained unmatched. This chain's CDR3 is CASSPARDSLYEQYF. CDR3 bases: TGTGCCAGCAGTCCCGCCCGGGACAGCTTATACGAGCAGTACTTC.

This clonotype was found a few times. The rearrangement links TRBV28 to TRBJ1-3; TRBD1 aligns across 7 bases. Trimming at V came to 5 bases and at J to 1 base, leaving 5 bases not matched to a gene. The CDR3 consists of 15 residues. CDR1 is MDHEN, CDR2 SYDVKM, per germline. CDR3 in amino acids: CASSGPTGSGNTIYF. The CDR3 nucleotides read TGTGCCAGCAGTGGCCCGACAGGGTCTGGAAACACCATATATTTT. The full variable domain, in which reference TRBV28 and TRBJ1-3 provide the parts outside the CDR3, is DVKVTQSSRYLVKRTGEKVFLECVQDMDHENMFWYRQDPGLGLRLIYFSYDVKMKEKGDIPEGYSVSREKKERFSLILESASTNQTSMYLCASSGPTGSGNTIYFGEGSWLTVV.

V is TRBV7-2 and J is TRBJ2-4; D gene ambiguous. V dropped 4 bases and J dropped 5 bases, with 15 bases sitting between them. Germline loops: CDR1 SGHTA, CDR2 FQGNSA. The length of the CDR3 is 15 residues. CDR3 region: CASSYSWAEENIQYF. In DNA, the CDR3 is TGTGCCAGCAGCTATAGTTGGGCGGAAGAAAACATTCAGTACTTC.

With respect to this clonotype: One junction end does not reproduce the germline sequence, and a read error may be involved. CDR3 sequence (DNA): TGTGCCAGCGCCGTTCTTCGGTCGGGCCACGAGCTGTACTTC. As protein: CASAVLRSGHELYF. The chain recombines TRBV28 with TRBJ2-7; D unclear. The CDR3 is 14 residues long. Germline V gives CDR1 MDHEN, CDR2 SYDVKM. Using reference TRBV28 and TRBJ2-7 for the parts outside the CDR3, the full variable domain is DVKVTQSSRYLVKRTGEKVFLECVQDMDHENMFWYRQDPGLGLRLIYFSYDVKMKEKGDIPEGYSVSREKKERFSLILESASTNQTSMYLCASAVLRSGHELYFGPGTRLTVT.

This chain links TRBV24-1 with TRBJ1-5; tentatively, D is TRBD2 (6 bases). The J call is in doubt because the DNA end fits TRBJ2-3 better. CDR3 length equals 11 residues. Per germline, CDR1 KGHDR and CDR2 SFDVKD. CDR3 protein: CATSEAGTQYF. The CDR3 nucleotides read TGTGCCACCAGTGAGGCGGGAACCCAGTATTTT.